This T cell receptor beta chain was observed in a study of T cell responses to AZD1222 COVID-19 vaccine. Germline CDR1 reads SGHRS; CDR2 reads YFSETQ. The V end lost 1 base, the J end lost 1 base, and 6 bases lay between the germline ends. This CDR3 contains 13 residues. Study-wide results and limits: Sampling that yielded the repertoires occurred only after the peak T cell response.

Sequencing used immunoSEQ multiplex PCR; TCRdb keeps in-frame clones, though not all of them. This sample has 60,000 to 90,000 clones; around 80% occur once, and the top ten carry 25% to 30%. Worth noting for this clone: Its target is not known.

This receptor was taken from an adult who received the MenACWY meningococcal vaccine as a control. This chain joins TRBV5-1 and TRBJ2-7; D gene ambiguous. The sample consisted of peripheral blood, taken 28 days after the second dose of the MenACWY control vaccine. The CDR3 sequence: CASSLHLSYEQYF. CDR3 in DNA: TGCGCCAGCAGCTTGCATCTTTCCTACGAGCAGTACTTC.